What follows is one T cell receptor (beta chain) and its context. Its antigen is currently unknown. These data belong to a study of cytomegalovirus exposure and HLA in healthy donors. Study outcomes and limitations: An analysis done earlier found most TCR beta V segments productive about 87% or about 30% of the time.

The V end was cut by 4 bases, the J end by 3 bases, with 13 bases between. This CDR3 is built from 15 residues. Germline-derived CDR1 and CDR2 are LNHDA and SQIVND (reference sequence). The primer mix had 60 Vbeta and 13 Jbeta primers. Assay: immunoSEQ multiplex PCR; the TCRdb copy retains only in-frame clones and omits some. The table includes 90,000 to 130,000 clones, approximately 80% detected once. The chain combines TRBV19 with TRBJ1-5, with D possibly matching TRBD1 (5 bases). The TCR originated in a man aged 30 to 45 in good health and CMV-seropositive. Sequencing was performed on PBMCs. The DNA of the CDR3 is TGTGCCAGTAGTAATTTTGGGGGGAACAATCAGCCCCAGCATTTT. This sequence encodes CASSNFGGNNQPQHF.